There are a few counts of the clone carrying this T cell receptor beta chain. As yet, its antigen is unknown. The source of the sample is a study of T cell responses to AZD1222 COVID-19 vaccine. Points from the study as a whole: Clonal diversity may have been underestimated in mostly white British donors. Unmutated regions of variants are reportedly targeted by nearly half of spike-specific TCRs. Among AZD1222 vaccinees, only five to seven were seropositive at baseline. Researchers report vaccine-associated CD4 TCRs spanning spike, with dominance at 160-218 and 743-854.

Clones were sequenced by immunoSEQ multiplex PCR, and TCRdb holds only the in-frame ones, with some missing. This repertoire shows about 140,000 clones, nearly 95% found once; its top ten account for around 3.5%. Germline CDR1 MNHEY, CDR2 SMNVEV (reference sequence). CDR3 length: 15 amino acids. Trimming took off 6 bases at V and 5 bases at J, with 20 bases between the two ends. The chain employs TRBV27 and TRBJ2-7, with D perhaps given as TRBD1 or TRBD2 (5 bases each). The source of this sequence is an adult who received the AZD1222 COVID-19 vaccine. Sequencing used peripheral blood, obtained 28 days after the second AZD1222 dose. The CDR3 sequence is CASSIPGTVKDEQYF. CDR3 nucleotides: TGTGCCAGCAGCATACCCGGGACCGTCAAAGACGAGCAGTACTTC.